This entry features one TCR beta chain sequence. The antigen remains undetermined. Some clones are missing from TCRdb's copy, which holds only in-frame ones; the method was immunoSEQ multiplex PCR. This sample has 40,000 to 65,000 clones; roughly 83% occur once, and the top ten carry around 4.6%. CDR1 and CDR2 from the germline V gene are SGHDN and FVKESK. Trimming shortened V by 5 bases and J by 4 bases, and 8 bases separated the two germline ends. The CDR3 is made up of 12 amino acids. The data stem from a study of OX40 agonist ivuxolimab in advanced cancers. The study's findings and limits: Partial responders dosed at 0.1-3.0 mg/kg displayed clonal expansion ranking among the lowest.

The chain recombines TRBV14 with TRBJ1-2; D not resolved. The receptor comes from an adult with an advanced solid tumor such as melanoma, head and neck, liver or kidney cancer. The material sequenced was CD4+ or CD8+ T cells sorted from blood, taken in a trial of the OX40 agonist ivuxolimab. The CDR3 sequence: CASSARSYGYTF. As DNA, the CDR3 is TGTGCCAGCAGCGCCCGCAGCTATGGCTACACCTTC.